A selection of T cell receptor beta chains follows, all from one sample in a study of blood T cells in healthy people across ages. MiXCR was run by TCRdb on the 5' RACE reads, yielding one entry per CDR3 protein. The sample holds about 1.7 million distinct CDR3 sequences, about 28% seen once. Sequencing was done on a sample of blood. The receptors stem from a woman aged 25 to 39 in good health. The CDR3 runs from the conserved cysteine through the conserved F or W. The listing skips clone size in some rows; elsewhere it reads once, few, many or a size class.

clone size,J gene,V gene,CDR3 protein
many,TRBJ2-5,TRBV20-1,CSARAGGDAEETQYF
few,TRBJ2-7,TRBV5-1,CASVPRYEQYF
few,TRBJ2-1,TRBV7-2,CASSSRLVIGNEQFF
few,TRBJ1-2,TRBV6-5,CASSLGTAAYGYTF
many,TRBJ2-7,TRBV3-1,CASSLRGWEQYF
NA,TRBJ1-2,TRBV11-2,CASSSPGQGYSYTF
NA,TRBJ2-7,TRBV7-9,CASSEPDYSAEQYF
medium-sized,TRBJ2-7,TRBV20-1,CSARDLALPEQYF
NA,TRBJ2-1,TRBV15,CATSRDGAGYNEQFF
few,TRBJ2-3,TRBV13,CASSEGLAEDQYF
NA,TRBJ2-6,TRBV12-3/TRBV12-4,CASSCSAFANVLTF
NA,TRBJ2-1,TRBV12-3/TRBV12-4,CASASLASEQFF
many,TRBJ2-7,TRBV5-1,CASRKGLAGSYEQYF
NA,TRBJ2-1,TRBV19,CASTGLTTYNEQFF
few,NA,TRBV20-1,CSAQGGGKNIQYF
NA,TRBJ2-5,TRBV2,CASSLAGGEGETQYF
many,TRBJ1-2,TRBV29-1,CSVGTAGNYGYTF
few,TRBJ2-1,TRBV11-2,CASSPRGEGIHEQFF
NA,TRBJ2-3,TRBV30,CAWSVQAGGRDTQYF
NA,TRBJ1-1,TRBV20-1,CSAQNRGSAEAFF
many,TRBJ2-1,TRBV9,CASSFSADEQFF
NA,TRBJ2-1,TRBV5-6,CASSWALGIQFQFF
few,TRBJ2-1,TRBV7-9,CASMEGAVGEQFF
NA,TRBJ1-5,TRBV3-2,CASSQTNTQPQHF
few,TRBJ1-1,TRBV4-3,CASSQEWDYPEAFF
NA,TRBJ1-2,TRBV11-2,CASSLMGRGAGGYTF
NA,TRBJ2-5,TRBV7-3,CASSLRTQETQYF
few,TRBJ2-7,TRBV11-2,CASSYRPGQGRDGEQYF
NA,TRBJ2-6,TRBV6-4,CASSDSELSGANVLTF
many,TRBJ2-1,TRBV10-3,CAITGDPLREQFF
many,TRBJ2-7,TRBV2,CASLRRDSTYEQYF
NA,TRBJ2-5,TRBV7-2,CASSLAGVTLQETQYF
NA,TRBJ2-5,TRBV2,CASINKGLLEETQYF
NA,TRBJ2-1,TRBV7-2,CASSPGLAGGSIEQFF
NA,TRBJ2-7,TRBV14,CASSQGQFLGEQYF
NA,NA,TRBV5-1,CASSLEGPSGSEQYF
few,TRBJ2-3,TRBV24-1,CATSDPGTDPQAAQYF
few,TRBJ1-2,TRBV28,CASTTRVSYGYTF
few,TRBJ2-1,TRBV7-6,CASSLLGGYGNNDEQFF
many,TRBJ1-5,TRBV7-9,CASSLGWDQPQHF
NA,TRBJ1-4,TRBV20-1,CSAVDETPNEELFF
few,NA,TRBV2,CASRSHGQGYEQYF
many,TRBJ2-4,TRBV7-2,CASSHSDIQYF
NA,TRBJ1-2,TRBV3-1,CASSQDGQHYGYTF
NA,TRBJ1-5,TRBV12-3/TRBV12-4,CASSLGVVGMGQPQHF
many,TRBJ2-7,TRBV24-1,CATSEGYEQYF
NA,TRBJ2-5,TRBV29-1,CSVTQGAGGERYF
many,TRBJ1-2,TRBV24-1,CATSDYRGYTF
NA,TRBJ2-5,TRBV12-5,CASGFWEVQETQYF
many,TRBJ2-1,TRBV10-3,CAIRGTSVYNEQFF
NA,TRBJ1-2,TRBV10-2,CASSDGWDNYGYTF
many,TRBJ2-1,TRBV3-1,CASSLTGRYNEQFF
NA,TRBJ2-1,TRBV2,CASTVQDNEQFF